This entry lists 5 T cell receptor beta chains sequenced from one sample in a study of blood T cells in healthy people across ages. A second PCR of 7 to 11 cycles used a sample-barcoded 5' primer and a J-beta primer mix. TCRdb itself ran the 5' RACE reads through MiXCR, one entry per CDR3 protein. The table has about 700,000 distinct CDR3 sequences, roughly 32% seen once. The sample comprised blood. These receptors were obtained from a woman older than 75 in good health.

The chain recombines TRBV12-3 or TRBV12-4 with TRBJ2-6; possible D gene TRBD2, 6 bases. This CDR3 is built from 16 residues. V shed 7 bases and J shed 0 bases, with 13 bases lying between them. The CDR3, as DNA: TGTGCCAGCATACGGGAGCCCTTCTCTGGGGCCAACGTCCTGACTTTC. Amino acids: CASIREPFSGANVLTF.

Comment on this clonotype: This clone may be a read error of a much larger clone one base away. CDR3 coding DNA: TGTGCCAACAGTCGCCTCGGGGCAGGGATCTCTGGGGCCAACGTCCTGACTTTC. It translates to CANSRLGAGISGANVLTF. This chain uses TRBV12-3 or TRBV12-4 with TRBJ2-6; the D gene could be TRBD1 or TRBD2 (5 bases each). This CDR3 comprises 18 residues.

V gene TRBV9 combines with J gene TRBJ2-1, with a possible D match to TRBD1 (5 bases). This CDR3 comprises 12 residues. V was pared by 0 bases and J by 9 bases, with 7 bases between. CDR1 SGDLS and CDR2 YYNGEE come from the germline V gene. As DNA, the CDR3 is TGTGCCAGCAGCGTAGGGGGCGGTGAGCAGTTCTTC. Amino acids: CASSVGGGEQFF.

This clonotype occurred many times. The V call is TRBV18, the J call TRBJ2-6; perhaps TRBD1 as D (5 bases). CDR1 is KGHSH and CDR2 is LQKENI in the germline V gene. Trimming stripped 4 bases from V and 0 bases from J, with 13 bases between. The length of the CDR3 is 17 residues. The CDR3 coding sequence is TGTGCCAGCTCACGGGGCAGGGCCTTCTCTGGGGCCAACGTCCTGACTTTC. Protein sequence: CASSRGRAFSGANVLTF.

The chain links TRBV5-6 to TRBJ2-3; the match to TRBD1 covers 10 bases. CDR1 and CDR2 from the germline V gene are SGHDT and YYEEEE. This CDR3 has 16 residues. The V and J ends lost 7 bases and 7 bases, in that order; junction bases with no gene match: 15. The CDR3 loop reads CASSISGTGERNTQYF. In nucleotides, the CDR3 is TGTGCCAGCTCAATTTCCGGGACAGGGGAAAGAAATACGCAGTATTTT.